This T cell receptor beta chain stems from a study of T cells after posttransplantation cyclophosphamide. Study findings and constraints: Donor CD8+ memory clones often dominated recipient blood repertoires at later times.

This CDR3 comprises 16 residues. Germline V lookup: CDR1 ENHRY, CDR2 SYGVKD. Trimming removed 0 bases at V and 6 bases at J, with 15 bases between. A marrow graft followed busulfan-fludarabine conditioning, with cyclophosphamide on days +3 and +4. About this clone: The antigen remains undetermined.

The protocol was immunoSEQ multiplex PCR, while the TCRdb copy is restricted to in-frame clones and leaves out a portion. The table lists some 6,900 clones, 90% to 95% of them singletons. This sample comprised PBMCs, obtained approximately 1,300 days after allogeneic stem cell transplant with posttransplant cyclophosphamide. The TCR originated in a female patient in her forties or fifties who received an allogeneic stem cell transplant from a related donor, was CMV-positive, and had no GVHD. The graft donor may account for some of the T cells. The chain recombines TRBV10-3 with TRBJ2-1; weak D call: TRBD2 (6 bases). The CDR3 sequence: CAISESGIGGPNEQFF. The CDR3 DNA is TGTGCCATCAGTGAGTCGGGGATCGGGGGTCCCAATGAGCAGTTCTTC.